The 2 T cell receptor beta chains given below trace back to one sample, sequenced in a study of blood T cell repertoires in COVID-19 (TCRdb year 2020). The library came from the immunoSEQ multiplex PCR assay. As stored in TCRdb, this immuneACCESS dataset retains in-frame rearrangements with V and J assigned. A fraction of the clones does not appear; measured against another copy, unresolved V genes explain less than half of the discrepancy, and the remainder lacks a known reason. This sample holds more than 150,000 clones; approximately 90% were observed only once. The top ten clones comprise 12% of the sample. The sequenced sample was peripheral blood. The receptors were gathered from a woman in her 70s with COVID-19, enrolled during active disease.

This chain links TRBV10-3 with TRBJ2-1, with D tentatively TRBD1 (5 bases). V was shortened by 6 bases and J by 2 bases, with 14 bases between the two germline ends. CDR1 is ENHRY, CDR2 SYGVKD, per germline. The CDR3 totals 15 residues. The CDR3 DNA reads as TGTGCCATCAGAGAGACCAGGGCCACCTACAATGAGCAGTTCTTC. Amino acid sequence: CAIRETRATYNEQFF.

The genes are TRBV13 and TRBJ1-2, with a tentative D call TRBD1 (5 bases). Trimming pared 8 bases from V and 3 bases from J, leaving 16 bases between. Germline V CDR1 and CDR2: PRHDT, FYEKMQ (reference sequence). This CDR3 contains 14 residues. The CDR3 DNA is TGTGCCAGCCGGGGGGAGGGCAGACACTATGGCTACACCTTC. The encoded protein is CASRGEGRHYGYTF.